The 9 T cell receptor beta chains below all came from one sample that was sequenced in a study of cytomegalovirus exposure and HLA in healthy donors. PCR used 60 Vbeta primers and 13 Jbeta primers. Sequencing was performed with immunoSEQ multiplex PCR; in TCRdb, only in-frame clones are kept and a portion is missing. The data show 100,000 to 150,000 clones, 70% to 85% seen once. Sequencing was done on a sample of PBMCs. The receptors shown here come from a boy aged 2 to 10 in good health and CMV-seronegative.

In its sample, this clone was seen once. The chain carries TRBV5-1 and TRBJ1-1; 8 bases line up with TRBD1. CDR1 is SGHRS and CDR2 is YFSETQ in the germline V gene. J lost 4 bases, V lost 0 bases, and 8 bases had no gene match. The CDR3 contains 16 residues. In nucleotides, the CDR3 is TGCGCCAGCAGCTTGGCCTACGGACAGGGAATCACTGAAGCTTTCTTT. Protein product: CASSLAYGQGITEAFF.

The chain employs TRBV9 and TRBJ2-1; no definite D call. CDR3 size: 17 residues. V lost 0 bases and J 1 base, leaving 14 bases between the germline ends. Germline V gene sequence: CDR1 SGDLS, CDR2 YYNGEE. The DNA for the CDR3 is TGTGCCAGCAGCGTAGCGCCCGAGCGAAATTCCTACAATGAGCAGTTCTTC. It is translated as CASSVAPERNSYNEQFF.

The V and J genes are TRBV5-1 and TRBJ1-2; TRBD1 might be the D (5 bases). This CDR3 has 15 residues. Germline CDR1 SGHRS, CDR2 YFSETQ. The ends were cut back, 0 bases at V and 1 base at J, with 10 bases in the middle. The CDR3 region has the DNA TGCGCCAGCAGCTTGGCCGGGGGGAGTAACTATGGCTACACCTTC. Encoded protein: CASSLAGGSNYGYTF.

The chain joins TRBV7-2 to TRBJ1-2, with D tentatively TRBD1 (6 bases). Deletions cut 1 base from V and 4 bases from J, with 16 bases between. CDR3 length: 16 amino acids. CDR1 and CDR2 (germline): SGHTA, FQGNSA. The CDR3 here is CASSLGGRGRTYGYTF. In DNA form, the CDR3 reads TGTGCCAGCAGCTTAGGGGGGCGGGGGCGCACCTATGGCTACACCTTC.

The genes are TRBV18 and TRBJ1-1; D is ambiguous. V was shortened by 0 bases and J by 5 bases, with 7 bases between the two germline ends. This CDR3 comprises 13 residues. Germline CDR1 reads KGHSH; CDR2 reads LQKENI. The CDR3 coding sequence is TGTGCCAGCTCACCACCGGAGGCGACTGAAGCTTTCTTT. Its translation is CASSPPEATEAFF.

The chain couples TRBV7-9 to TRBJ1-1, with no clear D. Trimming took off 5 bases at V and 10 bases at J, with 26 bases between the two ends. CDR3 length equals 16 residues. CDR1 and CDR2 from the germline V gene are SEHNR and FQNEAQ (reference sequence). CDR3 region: CASSVVDFDSPWRAFF. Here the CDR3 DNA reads TGTGCCAGCAGCGTTGTAGACTTCGACTCGCCCTGGAGAGCTTTCTTT.

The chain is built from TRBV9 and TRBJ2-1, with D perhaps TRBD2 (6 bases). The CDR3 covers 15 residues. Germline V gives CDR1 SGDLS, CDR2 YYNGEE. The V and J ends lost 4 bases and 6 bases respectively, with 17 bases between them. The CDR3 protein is CASSTHLAGTNEQFF. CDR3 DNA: TGTGCCAGCAGCACCCATTTGGCGGGAACCAATGAGCAGTTCTTC.

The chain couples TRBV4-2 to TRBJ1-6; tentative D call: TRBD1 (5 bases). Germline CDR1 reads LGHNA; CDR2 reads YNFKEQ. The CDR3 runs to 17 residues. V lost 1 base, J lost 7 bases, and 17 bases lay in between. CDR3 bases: TGTGCCAGCAGCCAAGTCCAGCGGGGACTGCGGAATTCACCCCTCCACTTT. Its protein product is CASSQVQRGLRNSPLHF.

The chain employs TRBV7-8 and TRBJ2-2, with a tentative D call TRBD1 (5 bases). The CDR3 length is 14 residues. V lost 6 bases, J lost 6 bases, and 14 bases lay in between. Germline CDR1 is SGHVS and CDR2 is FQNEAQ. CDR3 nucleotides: TGTGCCAGCAGGCTTAGGGGAAGCCCCGGGGAGCTGTTTTTT. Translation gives CASRLRGSPGELFF.